This TCR beta chain was retrieved from a study of T cells after yellow fever vaccination (dated by TCRdb to about 2019). In the study overall: The SMART-Seq v4 Ultra Low Input RNA kit was used to prepare libraries from fractions with low cell numbers. To track T-cell clones before and after primary and booster YFV17D yellow fever vaccination, bulk TCR alpha and beta repertoires were sequenced longitudinally. Two healthy male donors made up the cohort, one aged 18 to 30 years and the other aged 30 to 39 years. Blood samples were taken at several timepoints before and after primary and secondary immunization, and bulk PBMC replicates and cell subsets were isolated. The paper as a whole reports these results and caveats: Compared with the primary T-cell response, the secondary T-cell response was weaker but faster, peaking on day 5 rather than day 15. FACS-sorted repertoires could contain abundant contaminating clonotypes from the bulk population, so computational filtering was required. A small fraction of clonotypes showed up in both the CD4 and CD8 compartments, probably as a result of convergent recombination. After the booster, most of the clones that had expanded following primary vaccination were detected again (96% of CD4 and around 90% of CD8), which suggests that memory was broadly maintained. Only a couple of donors were included in the study, so the extent to which the findings can be generalized is limited.

V was cut back by 5 bases and J by 3 bases, leaving a gap of 11 bases between them. The CDR3 runs 13 amino acids, cysteine and phenylalanine included. The DNA shown is the 39-base CDR3, in frame from base 1. CDR1 and CDR2 are read off the germline V gene (reference sequence) as MNHNY and SVGAGI. Concerning this clonotype: It lacks a known antigen. Nothing much larger sits one base from this clone, and base qualities are not available.

The treatment or condition label on this specimen signifies: live attenuated yellow fever vaccine strain. A standard Ficoll-Paque protocol was used to isolate PBMCs from peripheral blood. Dynabeads CD4 and CD8 positive selection kits were used to isolate CD4 and CD8 T-cell fractions. TriZol was used to extract RNA from bulk PBMCs, from CD4 and CD8 fractions, and from dextramer-positive and dextramer-negative fractions. This sample was sequenced with an Illumina NovaSeq 6000. TCR cDNA was synthesized by 5'RACE template switching, which introduced a universal primer site and unique molecular identifiers. cDNA synthesis was primed from both the TCR alpha and TCR beta constant segments. Libraries were amplified in two PCR steps, with sample barcodes and sequencing adapters added in the second step. Sequencing of libraries was done on Illumina HiSeq 2500 (2x100 bp) or NovaSeq (2x150 bp). In the original analysis: Reads were demultiplexed and collapsed into UMI consensus sequences with MIGEC, and V(D)J alignment was performed with MiXCR. Clonotypes responding to the vaccine were identified with edgeR on replicate PBMC samples, with the criteria of FDR below 0.01 and a log2 fold change above 5 up to day 15. CD4 or CD8 identity was assigned to each bulk clonotype according to whether the clonotype was present at higher abundance in the sequenced CD4 repertoire or the sequenced CD8 repertoire. TCRdb reprocessing: public reads trimmed at Q25 with fastp, clones called with MiXCR, in-frame beta chains kept. Identical CDR3 proteins give one entry, which carries the most common genes and DNA. In this record, the V and J calls reflect TCRdb's handling and not the investigators' own analysis. The sample includes about 120,000 distinct CDR3 sequences, with 15% observed a single time. The ten largest clones capture roughly 43% of the sample.

The source of this sequence is a man younger than 35 who received the YFV17D yellow fever vaccine. The V gene is TRBV6-6 and the J gene is TRBJ2-7, with the D gene not clear enough to name. The sequenced sample was CD8+ T cells sorted from PBMCs, obtained 5 days after the yellow fever booster vaccination. The nucleotides read TGTGCCAGCAGTCCCACGTTGCACTACGAGCAGTACTTC. The encoded protein is CASSPTLHYEQYF.